A single sample is the source of the 9 T cell receptor beta chains below, sequenced in a study of blood T cells in healthy people across ages. PCR was performed a second time for roughly 7 to 11 cycles using a sample-barcoded 5' primer and a J-beta primer mix. TCRdb reprocessed the 5' RACE reads via MiXCR and lists one record per CDR3 protein. The repertoire holds about 1.8 million distinct CDR3 sequences, about 50% seen once, with more than 2% in the top ten. Sequenced sample: blood. The source is a woman between 40 and 50 years old in good health.

The chain employs TRBV5-1 and TRBJ2-3; no firm D call. Germline CDR1 reads SGHRS; CDR2 reads YFSETQ. Trimming left V 0 bases short and J 0 bases short, with 8 bases between. CDR3 size: 15 residues. The CDR3 loop reads CASSLAAPSTDTQYF. The CDR3 nucleotides are TGCGCCAGCAGCTTGGCGGCTCCTAGCACAGATACGCAGTATTTT. Filled out from reference TRBV5-1 and TRBJ2-3, the complete variable domain reads KAGVTQTPRYLIKTRGQQVTLSCSPISGHRSVSWYQQTPGQGLQFLFEYFSETQRNKGNFPGRFSGRQFSNSRSEMNVSTLELGDSALYLCASSLAAPSTDTQYFGPGTRLTVL.

This CDR3 reads CASKLGNEQFF. DNA of the CDR3: TGTGCCAGCAAGCTAGGTAATGAGCAGTTCTTC. This rearrangement joins TRBV28 to TRBJ2-1; no reliable D call. The CDR3 is made up of 11 amino acids. Per germline, CDR1 MDHEN and CDR2 SYDVKM. Trimming stripped 7 bases from V and 7 bases from J, with 8 bases between.

This chain connects TRBV7-2 to TRBJ1-1; D uncertain. The CDR3 extends over 11 amino acids. Germline V gene data show CDR1 as SGHTA and CDR2 as FQGNSA. V dropped 5 bases and J dropped 11 bases, with 12 bases sitting between them. CDR3: CASSLSHGAFF. The CDR3 DNA follows: TGTGCCAGCAGCCTCTCCCACGGCGCTTTCTTT.

The V and J genes are TRBV6-2 or TRBV6-3 and TRBJ2-7; 14 nucleotides agree with TRBD2. Trimming took 8 bases from V and 2 from J; bases not matched to a gene: 14. The CDR3 is 18 amino acids. Germline CDR1 is MNHEY and CDR2 is SVGEGT. The CDR3 loop is CASRPLGLAGGKPYEQYF. In DNA form, the CDR3 reads TGTGCCAGCCGACCGCTAGGACTAGCGGGGGGCAAACCCTACGAGCAGTACTTC.

This clonotype was counted only a few times. The chain employs TRBV2 and TRBJ2-3, with D perhaps matching TRBD2 (5 bases). V lost 6 bases to trimming and J lost 1 base, with 20 bases between them. The CDR3 runs 17 residues. CDR1 SNHLY and CDR2 FYNNEI come from the germline V gene. CDR3: CASSKPPGFSRTDTQYF. DNA of the CDR3: TGTGCCAGCAGCAAACCTCCGGGATTTAGTCGCACAGATACGCAGTATTTT. Variable domain in full (rest from reference TRBV2 and TRBJ2-3): EPEVTQTPSHQVTQMGQEVILRCVPISNHLYFYWYRQILGQKVEFLVSFYNNEISEKSEIFDDQFSVERPDGSNFTLKIRSTKLEDSAMYFCASSKPPGFSRTDTQYFGPGTRLTVL.

This chain uses TRBV6-2 or TRBV6-3 with TRBJ1-1; 7 bases are a match to TRBD1. V shed 7 bases, J shed 0 bases, and the junction held 8 bases outside the gene matches. Looked up from germline, CDR1 is MNHEY and CDR2 is SVGEGT. The CDR3 runs to 15 residues. The CDR3: CASTKSGTVNTEAFF. The DNA of the CDR3 is TGTGCCAGCACTAAATCCGGGACAGTGAACACTGAAGCTTTCTTT.

The chain joins TRBV20-1 to TRBJ2-7, with a weak D call TRBD2 (6 bases). Germline V CDR1 and CDR2: DFQATT, SNEGSKA (reference sequence). This CDR3 has 14 amino acids. Trimming stripped 7 bases from V and 0 bases from J, with 16 bases between. The CDR3: CSVPGGFHSYEQYF. The CDR3 DNA reads as TGCAGTGTCCCTGGGGGGTTTCACTCCTACGAGCAGTACTTC.

A few counts support this clonotype. V is TRBV6-2 or TRBV6-3 and J is TRBJ2-7; 8 nucleotides line up with TRBD2. The CDR3 contains 14 residues. Germline V CDR1 and CDR2: MNHEY, SVGEGT. V shed 7 bases, J shed 3 bases, and the junction held 8 bases outside the gene matches. In DNA, the CDR3 is TGTGCCAGCAATATAGCGGGGCACATCTACGAGCAGTACTTC. Protein sequence: CASNIAGHIYEQYF.

This chain connects TRBV20-1 to TRBJ2-5; D is uncertain. CDR1 and CDR2 from the germline V gene are DFQATT and SNEGSKA (reference sequence). The CDR3 sequence is 11 residues long. V was clipped by 0 bases and J by 11 bases, with 10 bases between them. The CDR3: CSARDRLEQYF. As DNA, the CDR3 is TGCAGTGCTAGAGATCGGCTAGAGCAGTACTTC.